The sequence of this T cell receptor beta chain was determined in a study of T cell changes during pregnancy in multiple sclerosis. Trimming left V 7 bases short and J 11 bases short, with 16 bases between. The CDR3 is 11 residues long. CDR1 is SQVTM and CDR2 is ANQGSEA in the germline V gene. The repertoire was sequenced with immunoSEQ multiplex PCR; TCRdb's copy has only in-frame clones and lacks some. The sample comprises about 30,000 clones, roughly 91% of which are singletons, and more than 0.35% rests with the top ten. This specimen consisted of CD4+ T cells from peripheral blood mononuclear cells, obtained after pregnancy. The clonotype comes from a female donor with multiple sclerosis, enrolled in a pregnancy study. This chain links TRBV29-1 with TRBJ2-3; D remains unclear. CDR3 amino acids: CSGERGSGQYF. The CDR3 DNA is TGCAGCGGAGAGAGAGGATCGGGGCAGTATTTT.